This T cell receptor beta chain emerged from a study of blood T cells in healthy people across ages. Study-level findings and limits: Donors of long life had a larger count of naive CD4+ cells and greater diversity than aged donors. While age rose, TCR beta diversity per million T cells dropped in a roughly linear way.

The CDR3 runs to 15 residues. Per germline, CDR1 SEHNR and CDR2 FQNEAQ (reference sequence). The germline V and J ends were trimmed by 0 bases and 4 bases, with 12 bases remaining between them. This clonotype was observed at least ten times. Antigen unknown. Combining a sample-barcoded 5' primer with a J-beta primer mix, a second PCR ran for roughly 7 to 11 cycles. TCRdb called the 5' RACE reads again in MiXCR, with one record for every CDR3 protein. The repertoire holds hundreds of thousands of distinct CDR3 sequences, with roughly 32% as singletons. Input material: blood. The sequence derives from a woman at least 80 years old in good health. This chain uses TRBV7-9 with TRBJ2-5; TRBD1 might be the D (6 bases). The CDR3 DNA reads as TGTGCCAGCAGCTTAGCGCTGGGGGCGAGAGAGACCCAGTACTTC. Its translation is CASSLALGARETQYF.